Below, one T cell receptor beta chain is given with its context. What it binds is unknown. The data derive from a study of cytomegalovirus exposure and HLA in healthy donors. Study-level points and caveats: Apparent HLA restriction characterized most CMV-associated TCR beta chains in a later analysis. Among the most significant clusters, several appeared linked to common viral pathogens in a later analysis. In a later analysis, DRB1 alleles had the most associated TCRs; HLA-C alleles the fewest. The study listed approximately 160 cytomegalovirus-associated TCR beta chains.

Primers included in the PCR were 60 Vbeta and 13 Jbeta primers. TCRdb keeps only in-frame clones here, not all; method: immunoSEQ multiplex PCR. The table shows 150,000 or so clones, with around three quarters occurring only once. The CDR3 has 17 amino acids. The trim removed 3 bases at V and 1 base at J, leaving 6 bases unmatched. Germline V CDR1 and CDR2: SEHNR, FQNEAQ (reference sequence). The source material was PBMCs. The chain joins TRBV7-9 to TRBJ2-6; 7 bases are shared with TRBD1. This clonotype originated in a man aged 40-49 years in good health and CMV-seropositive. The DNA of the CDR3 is TGTGCCAGCAGCTTCCAGGGGGTGGGTTCTGGGGCCAACGTCCTGACTTTC. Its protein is CASSFQGVGSGANVLTF.